Following are 21 T cell receptor beta chains from one sample sequenced in a study of blood T cell repertoires in COVID-19. The table came from immunoSEQ multiplex PCR; TCRdb's copy has only in-frame clones and leaves some out. The table lists roughly 50,000 clones, around 90% of them singletons. The source material was peripheral blood. These receptors were obtained from an elderly man with acute or convalescent COVID-19.

There are a few counts of this clone. The chain recombines TRBV10-3 with TRBJ2-5; 8 positions match TRBD2. Per the germline V gene, CDR1 is ENHRY and CDR2 is SYGVKD. V shed 6 bases and J 5 bases; nucleotides not matched to a gene: 2. The CDR3 runs to 12 residues. The chain's CDR3 is CAIRASGETQYF. For the CDR3, the DNA is TGTGCCATCAGGGCTAGCGGGGAGACCCAGTACTTC.

The chain carries TRBV11-2 and TRBJ2-6; 9 bases align to TRBD1. J was trimmed by 9 bases and V by 3 bases; bases with no gene match: 6. This CDR3 is 15 amino acids long. Germline values: CDR1 SGHAT, CDR2 FQNNGV. This chain's CDR3 is CASSLTTGGYNVLTF. The CDR3 region has the DNA TGTGCCAGCAGCTTGACGACAGGGGGGTACAACGTCCTGACTTTC.

This chain connects TRBV6-1 to TRBJ2-3, with D possibly TRBD1 on 6 matching bases. Germline CDR1 reads MNHNS; CDR2 reads SASEGT. The CDR3 spans 14 residues. Trimming stripped 1 base from V and 9 bases from J, with 14 bases between. CDR3 loop: CASSEGTATGTQYF. The CDR3 nucleotides read TGTGCCAGCAGTGAAGGGACAGCCACGGGGACGCAGTATTTT.

This clone was recorded a few times. The chain is built from TRBV7-9 and TRBJ1-2; 7 bases align to TRBD1. The germline gives CDR1 SEHNR, CDR2 FQNEAQ (reference sequence). The J segment lost 1 base and the V segment lost 2 bases, leaving 4 bases of the junction unmatched. The CDR3 extends over 15 amino acids. CDR3 DNA sequence: TGTGCCAGCAGCTTAAAACAGGGGATTAACTATGGCTACACCTTC. Translating gives CASSLKQGINYGYTF.

V gene TRBV2 combines with J gene TRBJ1-3, with D possibly TRBD1 on 5 matching bases. V was shortened by 7 bases and J by 0 bases, with 10 bases between the two germline ends. CDR3 size: 14 residues. In germline, CDR1 is SNHLY, CDR2 FYNNEI. CDR3 in DNA: TGTGCCAGCACTCGACAGATCTCTGGAAACACCATATATTTT. It translates to CASTRQISGNTIYF.

The chain couples TRBV2 to TRBJ2-2; unclear D gene. V lost 7 bases, J lost 0 bases, and 9 bases lay in between. Germline CDR1 and CDR2: SNHLY and FYNNEI. CDR3 length: 14 residues. CDR3 nucleotides: TGTGCCAGCAATACGGGTTCGAACACCGGGGAGCTGTTTTTT. It translates to CASNTGSNTGELFF.

The chain's CDR3 is CAWTSGTYEQYF. CDR3 DNA sequence: TGTGCCTGGACTAGCGGGACCTACGAGCAGTACTTC. This chain connects TRBV30 to TRBJ2-7, with TRBD2 matching 9 bases. The CDR3 loop spans 12 amino acids. V dropped 4 bases and J dropped 2; count of bases not matched to a gene: 0. CDR1 and CDR2 from the germline V gene are GTSNPN and SVGIG (reference sequence).

This clone was detected once. This chain connects TRBV3-1 (or the pseudogene TRBV3-2) to TRBJ2-1; TRBD2 aligns across 10 bases. Germline V gene lookup returns CDR1 LGHDT and CDR2 YNNKEL (reference sequence). V lost 1 base to trimming and J lost 12 bases; unmatched junction nucleotides: 9. CDR3 length: 15 amino acids. The CDR3 nucleotides are TGTGCCAGCAGCCAAGGGCTAGCGGGGGATTACTGGCAGTTCTTC. This codes for CASSQGLAGDYWQFF.

This sequence joins TRBV7-2 and TRBJ2-7; 9 bases are shared with TRBD1. Germline V gene lookup returns CDR1 SGHTA and CDR2 FQGNSA. V lost 5 bases to trimming and J lost 2 bases; unmatched junction nucleotides: 4. The CDR3 is made up of 14 amino acids. Written as DNA, the CDR3 is TGTGCCAGCAGCGCGGGACAGGGCCCCTACGAGCAGTACTTC. This encodes CASSAGQGPYEQYF. The variable domain in full, with the rest retrieved from reference TRBV7-2 and TRBJ2-7, is GAGVSQSPSNKVTEKGKDVELRCDPISGHTALYWYRQSLGQGLEFLIYFQGNSAPDKSGLPSDRFSAERTGGSVSTLTIQRTQQEDSAVYLCASSAGQGPYEQYFGPGTRLTVT.

This sequence joins TRBV7-8 and TRBJ2-7; 12 nucleotides align to TRBD2. Unmatched junction bases numbered 5, after V lost 5 bases and J lost 3 bases. This CDR3 spans 15 amino acids. Germline V CDR1 and CDR2: SGHVS, FQNEAQ. The DNA of the CDR3 is TGTGCCAGCAGCCTAAGGACTAGCGGGGTCTACGAGCAGTACTTC. The encoded protein is CASSLRTSGVYEQYF. The full variable domain, with the rest looked up from reference TRBV7-8 and TRBJ2-7, is GAGVSQSPRYKVAKRGQDVALRCDPISGHVSLFWYQQALGQGPEFLTYFQNEAQLDKSGLPSDRFFAERPEGSVSTLKIQRTQQEDSAVYLCASSLRTSGVYEQYFGPGTRLTVT.

V usage is TRBV7-6 and J usage is TRBJ2-7; D might be TRBD1 (5 bases). Germline assignment: CDR1 SGHVS and CDR2 FNYEAQ. CDR3 size: 13 residues. Trimming left V 5 bases short and J 1 base short, with 9 bases between. The DNA for the CDR3 is TGTGCCAGCAGCCTGACAGAATCCTACGAGCAGTACTTC. As protein: CASSLTESYEQYF.

The CDR3, as DNA: TGTGCCAGTCTCTCTGGGGCCAACGTCCTGACTTTC. Its protein product is CASLSGANVLTF. The chain joins TRBV6-5 to TRBJ2-6; D uncertain. The CDR3 has 12 amino acids. CDR1 is MNHEY, CDR2 SVGAGI, per germline. The ends were cut back, 9 bases at V and 0 bases at J, with 3 bases in the middle.

The chain joins TRBV2 to TRBJ2-1, with 8 nucleotides matching TRBD1. The germline V gene has CDR1 SNHLY and CDR2 FYNNEI. The J segment lost 7 bases and the V segment lost 3 bases, leaving 8 bases of the junction unmatched. The CDR3 consists of 15 residues. This chain's CDR3 is CASSDPGGAWNEQFF. Written as DNA, the CDR3 is TGTGCCAGCAGTGATCCAGGGGGCGCTTGGAATGAGCAGTTCTTC.

CDR3 region: CASSFYGPGQTSYGYTF. CDR3 coding DNA: TGTGCCAGCAGCTTTTATGGGCCGGGACAAACTTCCTATGGCTACACCTTC. The chain joins TRBV5-6 to TRBJ1-2; D is perhaps TRBD1 (6 bases). Looked up from germline, CDR1 is SGHDT and CDR2 is YYEEEE. The CDR3 is made up of 17 amino acids. The V gene lost 2 bases and the J gene lost 4 bases, with 21 bases spanning the gap. The full variable domain, its missing parts supplied by reference TRBV5-6 and TRBJ1-2, is DAGVTQSPTHLIKTRGQQVTLRCSPKSGHDTVSWYQQALGQGPQFIFQYYEEEERQRGNFPDRFSGHQFPNYSSELNVNALLLGDSALYLCASSFYGPGQTSYGYTFGSGTRLTVV.

The gene calls are TRBV24-1 and TRBJ1-2; TRBD1 might be the D (5 bases). Trimming removed 3 bases at V and 4 bases at J, with 11 bases between. Germline lookup yields CDR1 KGHDR and CDR2 SFDVKD. The CDR3 loop spans 14 amino acids. DNA of the CDR3: TGTGCCACCAGTGATGAAGGGGTCGGCTATGGCTACACCTTC. This codes for CATSDEGVGYGYTF.

V is TRBV5-1 and J is TRBJ2-7; 10 bases fit TRBD2. The trim removed 4 bases at V and 2 bases at J, leaving 6 bases unmatched. There are 15 residues in the CDR3. Looked up from germline, CDR1 is SGHRS and CDR2 is YFSETQ. CDR3 DNA sequence: TGCGCCAGCAGCCCCACTAGCGGGGAGACCTACGAGCAGTACTTC. As protein: CASSPTSGETYEQYF.

Only one count was recorded for this clone. This rearrangement joins TRBV3-1 (or the pseudogene TRBV3-2) to TRBJ2-5, with 15 bases aligning to TRBD2. In germline, CDR1 is LGHDT, CDR2 YNNKEL (reference sequence). The ends lost 3 bases at V and 5 bases at J; junction bases unmatched: 4. CDR3 length: 16 residues. The CDR3 protein is CASSHGGTSGGETQYF. The CDR3 DNA follows: TGTGCCAGCAGCCACGGTGGGACTAGCGGGGGGGAGACCCAGTACTTC.

This chain connects TRBV19 to TRBJ1-6; TRBD1 agrees at 11 bases. CDR3 size: 15 residues. Germline CDR1 is LNHDA and CDR2 is SQIVND (reference sequence). The V gene end was trimmed by 3 bases and the J gene end by 7 bases; junction bases not matched to a gene: 2. The CDR3 bases are TGTGCCAGTAGTATCGGGGACAGGGGGAATTCACCCCTCCACTTT. Translation gives CASSIGDRGNSPLHF. The complete variable domain, with remaining parts taken from reference TRBV19 and TRBJ1-6, reads DGGITQSPKYLFRKEGQNVTLSCEQNLNHDAMYWYRQDPGQGLRLIYYSQIVNDFQKGDIAEGYSVSREKKESFPLTVTSAQKNPTAFYLCASSIGDRGNSPLHFGNGTRLTVT.

This rearrangement joins TRBV23-1 to TRBJ1-1, with D possibly TRBD1 on 5 matching bases. TRBV23-1 counts as an open reading frame of uncertain function. V lost 4 bases, J lost 1 base, and 19 bases lay in between. The CDR3 is made up of 17 amino acids. The CDR3 reads CASSPWPRQSPNTEAFF. CDR3 DNA: TGCGCCAGCAGTCCATGGCCCAGACAGAGCCCGAACACTGAAGCTTTCTTT.

V is TRBV19 and J is TRBJ2-3; 8 bases are shared with TRBD1. After removal of 6 bases from V and 4 bases from J, the junction contained 6 bases not matched to a gene. The germline gives CDR1 LNHDA, CDR2 SQIVND (reference sequence). The CDR3 runs 14 residues. The CDR3 DNA reads as TGTGCCAGTAGGGTACAGGGGGAGGCAGATACGCAGTATTTT. Its translation: CASRVQGEADTQYF.

CDR3 in amino acids: CASSLQGGQPQHF. The CDR3 bases are TGTGCCAGCAGTCTGCAGGGAGGGCAGCCCCAGCATTTT. The V and J genes are TRBV7-8 and TRBJ1-5, with TRBD1 as a possible D gene (5 bases). Germline CDR1 and CDR2: SGHVS and FQNEAQ. Trimming stripped 6 bases from V and 7 bases from J, with 13 bases between. This CDR3 region has 13 residues.